Reported below is one T cell receptor beta chain. The investigators amplified TCR beta CDR3 regions from RNA transcripts. First-round RT-PCR with HTBI primers amplified the TCR CDR3 region. Each CDR3 protein gets one entry after TCRdb re-called the multiplex PCR reads with MiXCR. The table records around 620,000 distinct CDR3 sequences, roughly 50% of them present only once. Germline lookup yields CDR1 ENHRY and CDR2 SYGVKD. V lost 8 bases, J lost 5 bases, and 9 bases stayed unmatched. The CDR3 is 14 amino acids. This entry is derived from a study of T cells in Graves' hyperthyroidism and ophthalmopathy.

This clonotype was sampled from an adult woman with Graves' disease, either hyperthyroidism or ophthalmopathy (not recorded which). V usage is TRBV10-3 and J usage is TRBJ2-7, with 10 bases aligning to TRBD1. Sequenced material: peripheral blood or thyroid tissue (not recorded which). CDR3 nucleotide sequence: TGTGCCATCTCCTTGTCGGGACAGGGGAACGAGCAGTACTTC. Residues: CAISLSGQGNEQYF.